The 15 T cell receptor beta chains given below trace back to one sample, sequenced in a study of Graves' ophthalmopathy and Graves' hyperthyroidism. RNA transcripts were the template, and TCR beta CDR3 regions were amplified from them. RT-PCR was first run with HTBI primers, then multiplex PCR in a second round. TCRdb passed the multiplex PCR reads through MiXCR, listing each CDR3 protein once. The table has 260,000 or so distinct CDR3 sequences, 45% to 55% seen once. Specimen: peripheral blood. The origin of the receptors is an adult man with Graves' ophthalmopathy.

The chain couples TRBV7-2 to TRBJ2-7, with D hard to call. The V end was cut by 3 bases, the J end by 2 bases, with 14 bases between. The germline gives CDR1 SGHTA, CDR2 FQGNSA. This CDR3 comprises 15 residues. The CDR3 region is CASSLELADPYEQYF. The CDR3 DNA follows: TGTGCCAGCAGCTTGGAATTGGCAGACCCCTACGAGCAGTACTTC.

V usage is TRBV9 and J usage is TRBJ1-6; 8 nucleotides line up with TRBD1. J lost 10 bases, V lost 5 bases, and 11 bases had no gene match. This CDR3 is 15 amino acids long. Germline CDR1 SGDLS, CDR2 YYNGEE. The CDR3 region is CASSDKQGEGSPLHF. Written as DNA, the CDR3 is TGTGCCAGCAGTGATAAACAGGGGGAAGGATCACCCCTCCACTTT.

The chain links TRBV6-6 to TRBJ1-5, with D perhaps TRBD1 (5 bases). The CDR3 totals 12 residues. V lost 5 bases and J lost 7, with 9 bases in between. Germline V lookup: CDR1 MNHNY, CDR2 SVGAGI (reference sequence). The CDR3 loop is CASSGGGQPQHF. CDR3 DNA sequence: TGTGCCAGCAGTGGGGGAGGACAGCCCCAGCATTTT.

The chain joins TRBV12-3 or TRBV12-4 to TRBJ2-5; possibly TRBD2 for D (6 bases). The CDR3 totals 14 residues. The V gene lost 4 bases and the J gene lost 1 base, with 10 bases spanning the gap. In nucleotides, the CDR3 is TGTGCCAGCAGTTCTGTTAGCGGCCAAGAGACCCAGTACTTC. Translated, it gives CASSSVSGQETQYF.

With respect to this clonotype: A much larger clone is a single base away; this may be a read error. This chain links TRBV29-1 with TRBJ1-6, with a weak D call TRBD1 (6 bases). The germline V gene encodes CDR1 SQVTM and CDR2 ANQGSEA. CDR3 length equals 13 residues. The V and J ends lost 6 bases and 9 bases respectively, with 15 bases between them. CDR3 DNA: TGCAGCGTGACCGAGGGGGTTACTTCACCCCTCCACTTT. Protein sequence: CSVTEGVTSPLHF.

A remark on this clonotype: This clone may be a read error of a much larger clone one base away. The J gene is TRBJ1-6, the V gene TRBV5-1, with 12 nucleotides matching TRBD1. The CDR3 is 15 amino acids. Per germline, CDR1 SGHRS and CDR2 YFSETQ. For the CDR3, the DNA is TGCGCCAGCAGCTTGCTGGGACAGGGGGCAGCTCCCCCCCACTTT. This codes for CASSLLGQGAAPPHF.

There are a few counts of this clonotype. J is TRBJ1-1 and V is TRBV4-1, with a tentative D call TRBD1 (6 bases). The germline V gene has CDR1 MGHRA and CDR2 YSYEKL. The CDR3 is made up of 17 amino acids. V lost 1 base, J lost 0 bases, and 15 bases lay in between. For the CDR3, the DNA is TGCGCCAGCAGCCAAGGCCGGAGGGGGGATATGAACACTGAAGCTTTCTTT. Protein: CASSQGRRGDMNTEAFF.

This clonotype came up a few times. The chain joins TRBV6-1 to TRBJ1-2; D possibly corresponds to TRBD1 (5 bases). Germline V gene sequence: CDR1 MNHNS, CDR2 SASEGT. Between the trimmed V and J ends, which lost 6 bases and 4 bases, there was a span of 12 bases. The CDR3 is 13 residues long. CDR3 protein: CASREGSGYGYTF. For the CDR3, the DNA is TGTGCCAGCAGAGAGGGGTCGGGCTATGGCTACACCTTC.

This clonotype is a singleton in its sample. The V gene is TRBV7-4, the J gene TRBJ2-3, with 11 positions matching TRBD2. CDR3 length: 16 amino acids. The ends lost 3 bases at V and 3 bases at J; junction bases unmatched: 5. Looked up from germline, CDR1 is SGHVT and CDR2 is SQSDAQ. The CDR3 spells CASSFDSGGATDTQYF. CDR3 nucleotide sequence: TGTGCCAGCAGCTTCGATAGCGGGGGGGCGACAGATACGCAGTATTTT.

In its sample, this clonotype was seen a few times. V gene TRBV9 combines with J gene TRBJ1-2; no clear D gene. The germline gives CDR1 SGDLS, CDR2 YYNGEE. The CDR3 runs to 13 residues. Deletions cut 1 base from V and 11 bases from J, with 15 bases between. The chain's CDR3 is CASSVSLDREYTF. The CDR3 bases are TGTGCCAGCAGCGTATCTCTAGACCGGGAATACACCTTC. Based on the CDR3 plus reference TRBV9 and TRBJ1-2, the full variable domain is DSGVTQTPKHLITATGQRVTLRCSPRSGDLSVYWYQQSLDQGLQFLIQYYNGEERAKGNILERFSAQQFPDLHSELNLSSLELGDSALYFCASSVSLDREYTFGSGTRLTVV.

The chain is built from TRBV7-8 and TRBJ1-4; 8 bases are shared with TRBD1. The CDR3 runs to 14 residues. V gave up 5 bases and J gave up 3 bases; unmatched junction bases: 2. CDR1 and CDR2 (germline): SGHVS, FQNEAQ. The CDR3 region is CASSQGQANEKLFF. The CDR3 nucleotides read TGTGCCAGCAGCCAGGGACAGGCTAATGAAAAACTGTTTTTT. Together with reference TRBV7-8 and TRBJ1-4, the CDR3 gives the full variable domain: GAGVSQSPRYKVAKRGQDVALRCDPISGHVSLFWYQQALGQGPEFLTYFQNEAQLDKSGLPSDRFFAERPEGSVSTLKIQRTQQEDSAVYLCASSQGQANEKLFFGSGTQLSVL.

The chain has TRBV9 and TRBJ2-7; maybe TRBD2 (6 bases). This CDR3 is built from 13 residues. The V end was cut by 0 bases, the J end by 6 bases, with 10 bases between. Germline CDR1 reads SGDLS; CDR2 reads YYNGEE. CDR3 loop: CASSVVQGGEQYF. For the CDR3, the DNA is TGTGCCAGCAGCGTAGTCCAGGGAGGCGAGCAGTACTTC.

This clonotype was seen more than once but under ten times. V and J are TRBV5-6 and TRBJ2-7; either TRBD1 or TRBD2 may supply D (5 bases each). CDR3 length equals 14 residues. The V gene lost 3 bases and the J gene lost 2 bases, with 12 bases spanning the gap. From germline, CDR1 is SGHDT and CDR2 YYEEEE. In DNA, the CDR3 is TGTGCCAGCAGCTCAGACCAGGGAGCCTACGAGCAGTACTTC. It codes for CASSSDQGAYEQYF.

The sample holds one count of this clonotype. The chain is built from TRBV7-9 and TRBJ1-4; D may be TRBD1 (6 bases). Germline assignment: CDR1 SEHNR and CDR2 FQNEAQ (reference sequence). This CDR3 contains 15 residues. The V gene lost 1 base and the J gene lost 3 bases, with 9 bases spanning the gap. This CDR3 reads CASSLVGQSNEKLFF. CDR3 nucleotide sequence: TGTGCCAGCAGCTTAGTAGGACAGTCTAATGAAAAACTGTTTTTT.

Only a few counts were recorded for this clonotype. The genes are TRBV7-6 and TRBJ2-7; D is undetermined. From germline, CDR1 is SGHVS and CDR2 FNYEAQ. The CDR3 sequence is 13 residues long. Trimming cost V 2 bases and J 6 bases, with 11 bases left between them. The CDR3 spells CASSLYGVGEQYF. Written as DNA, the CDR3 is TGTGCCAGCAGCTTATACGGAGTTGGCGAGCAGTACTTC.